This T cell receptor beta chain was recovered during a study of T cell changes during pregnancy in multiple sclerosis. Clones were read by immunoSEQ multiplex PCR, and TCRdb kept only the in-frame ones, dropping some. The top ten clones hold 6.5% to 9% of a sample with about 21,000 clones, roughly 90% of them seen once. This clone is judged medium-sized. The receptor's source is a female donor in good health, enrolled as a control in a pregnancy study. The sequences come from CD8+ T cells from peripheral blood mononuclear cells, collected in the third trimester of pregnancy.

CDR3 amino acids: CASSDSAGGPNEQFF. For the CDR3, the DNA is TGTGCCAGCAGTGACTCAGCGGGGGGGCCAAATGAGCAGTTCTTC. This chain joins TRBV6-4 and TRBJ2-1; 10 bases are shared with TRBD2. The length of the CDR3 is 15 residues. The V gene's germline CDR1 is MRHNA and CDR2 SNTAGT. The ends lost 0 bases at V and 7 bases at J; junction bases unmatched: 3.